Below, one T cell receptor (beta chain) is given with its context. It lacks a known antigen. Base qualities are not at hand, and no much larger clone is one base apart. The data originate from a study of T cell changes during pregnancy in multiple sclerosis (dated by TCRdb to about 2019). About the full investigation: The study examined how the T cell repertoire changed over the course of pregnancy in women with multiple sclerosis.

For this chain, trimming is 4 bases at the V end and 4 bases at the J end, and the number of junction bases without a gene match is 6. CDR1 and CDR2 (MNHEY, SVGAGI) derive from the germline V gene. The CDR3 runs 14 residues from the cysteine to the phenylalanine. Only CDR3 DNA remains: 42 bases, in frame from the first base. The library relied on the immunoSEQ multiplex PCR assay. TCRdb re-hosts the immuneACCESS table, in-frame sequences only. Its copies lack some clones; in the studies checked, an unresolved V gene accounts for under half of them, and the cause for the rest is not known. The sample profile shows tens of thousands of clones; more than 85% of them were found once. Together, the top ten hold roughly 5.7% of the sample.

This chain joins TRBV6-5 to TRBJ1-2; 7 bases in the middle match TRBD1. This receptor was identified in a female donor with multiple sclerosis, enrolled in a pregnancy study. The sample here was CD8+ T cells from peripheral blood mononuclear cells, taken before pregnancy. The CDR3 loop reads CASSLDRRTYGYTF. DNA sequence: TGTGCCAGCAGTTTGGACAGGCGGACCTATGGCTACACCTTC.